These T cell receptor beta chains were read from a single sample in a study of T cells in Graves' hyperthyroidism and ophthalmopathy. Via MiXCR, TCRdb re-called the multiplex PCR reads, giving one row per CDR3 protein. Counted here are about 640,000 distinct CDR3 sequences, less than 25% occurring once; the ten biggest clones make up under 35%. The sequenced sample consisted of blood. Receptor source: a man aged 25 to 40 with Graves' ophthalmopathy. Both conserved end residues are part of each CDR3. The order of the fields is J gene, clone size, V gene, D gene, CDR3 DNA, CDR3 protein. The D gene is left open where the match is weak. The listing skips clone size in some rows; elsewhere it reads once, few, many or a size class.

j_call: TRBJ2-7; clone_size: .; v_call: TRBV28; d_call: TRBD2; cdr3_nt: TGTGCCAGCAGCACCCTAGCCGAGCGGGAGGCCCCCCACGAGCAGTACTTC; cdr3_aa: CASSTLAEREAPHEQYF
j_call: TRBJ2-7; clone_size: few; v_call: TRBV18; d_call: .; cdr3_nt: TGTGCCAGCAGCGAGTCCCTCCTTCCCTACGAGCAGTACTTC; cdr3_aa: CASSESLLPYEQYF
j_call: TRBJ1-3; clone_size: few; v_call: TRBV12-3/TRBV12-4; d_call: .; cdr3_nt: TGTGCCAGCAGTCCTACGCTAGGGTTTCTGAACGCCATATATTTT; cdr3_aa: CASSPTLGFLNAIYF
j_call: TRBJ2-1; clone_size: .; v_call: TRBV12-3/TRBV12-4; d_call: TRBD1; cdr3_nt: TGTGCCATCAAAGGCACAGGGGGAGCCTACAATGAGCAGTTCTTC; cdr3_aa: CAIKGTGGAYNEQFF
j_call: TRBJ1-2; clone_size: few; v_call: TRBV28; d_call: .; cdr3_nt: TGTGCCAGCTACAGCAGGGACCCTAACTATGGCTACACCTTC; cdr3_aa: CASYSRDPNYGYTF
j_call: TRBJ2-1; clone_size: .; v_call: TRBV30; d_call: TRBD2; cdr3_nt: TGTGCCTGGAGTGGATTCGTGTCTAGCGGGAGAGGGAGCTCCTACAATGAGCAGTTCTTC; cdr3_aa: CAWSGFVSSGRGSSYNEQFF
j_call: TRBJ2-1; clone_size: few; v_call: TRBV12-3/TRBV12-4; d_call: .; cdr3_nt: TGTGCCAGCAGCCCTTATGGGCTATCAGCCTACAATGAGCAGTTCTTC; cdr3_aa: CASSPYGLSAYNEQFF
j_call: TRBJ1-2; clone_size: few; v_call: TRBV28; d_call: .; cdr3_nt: TGTGCCAGCAGTTCGGACATACTCTATGGCTACACCTTC; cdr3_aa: CASSSDILYGYTF
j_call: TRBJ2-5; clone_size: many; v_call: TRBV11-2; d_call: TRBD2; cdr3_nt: TGTGCCAGCAGCCCCCGACTAGCGGAAATCCAAGAGACCCAGTACTTC; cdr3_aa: CASSPRLAEIQETQYF
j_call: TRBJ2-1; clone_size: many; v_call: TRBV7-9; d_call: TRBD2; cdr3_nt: TGTGCCAGCAGCTTAGGAGGGACTAGCGTCTACAATGAGCAGTTCTTC; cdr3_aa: CASSLGGTSVYNEQFF
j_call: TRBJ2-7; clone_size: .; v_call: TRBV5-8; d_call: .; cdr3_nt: TGTGCCAGCAGCCCGAATTACCTTAAGATTGGGTCCTACGAGCAGTACTTC; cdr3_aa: CASSPNYLKIGSYEQYF
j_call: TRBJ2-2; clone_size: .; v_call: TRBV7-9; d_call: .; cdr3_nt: TGTGCCAGCAGCGACACCAGGAGCGCGAACACCGGGGAGCTGTTTTTT; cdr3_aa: CASSDTRSANTGELFF
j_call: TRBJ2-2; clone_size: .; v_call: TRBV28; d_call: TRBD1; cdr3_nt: TGTGCCAGCAATAACAGGGGGACAGCGAACACCGGGGAGCTGTTTTTT; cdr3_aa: CASNNRGTANTGELFF
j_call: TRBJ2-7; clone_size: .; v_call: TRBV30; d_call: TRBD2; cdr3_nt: TGTGCCTGGAGTGGCGGGACTAGCGGATACGAGCAGTACTTC; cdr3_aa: CAWSGGTSGYEQYF
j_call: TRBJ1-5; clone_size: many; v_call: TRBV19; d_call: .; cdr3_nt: TGTGCCAGTAGCCTGCCGTTGATGGATGGCAATCAGCCCCAGCATTTT; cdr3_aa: CASSLPLMDGNQPQHF
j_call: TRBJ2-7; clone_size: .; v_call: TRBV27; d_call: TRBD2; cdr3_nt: TGTGCCAGCACACGTCCGGGGGGGGACGAGCAGTACTTC; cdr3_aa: CASTRPGGDEQYF
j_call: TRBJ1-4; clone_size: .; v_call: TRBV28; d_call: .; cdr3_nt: TGTGCCAGCAGCCCCGACCCTAGTGGAGAAAAACTGTTTTTT; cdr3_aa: CASSPDPSGEKLFF
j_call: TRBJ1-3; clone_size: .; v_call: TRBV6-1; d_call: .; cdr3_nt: TGTGCCAGCAGTGAAGGTCAGCGGGACACCATATATTTT; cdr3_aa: CASSEGQRDTIYF
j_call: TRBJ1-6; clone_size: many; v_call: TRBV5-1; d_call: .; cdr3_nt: TGCGCCAGCAGACAAGACAGTTTGTATAATTCACCCCTCCACTTT; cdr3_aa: CASRQDSLYNSPLHF
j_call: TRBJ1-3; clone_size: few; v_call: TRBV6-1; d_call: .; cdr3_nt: TGTGCCAGCAGTGAAGCGCAAACTGGAAACACCATATATTTT; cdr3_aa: CASSEAQTGNTIYF
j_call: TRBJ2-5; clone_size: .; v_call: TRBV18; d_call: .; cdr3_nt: TGTGCCAGCTCAACCACCGGAGGGGGCCGGTACTTC; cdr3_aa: CASSTTGGGRYF
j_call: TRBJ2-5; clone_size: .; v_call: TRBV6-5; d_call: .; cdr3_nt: TGTGCCAGCAGTTACCAGACTGGGCCCGGGGAGACCCAGTACTTC; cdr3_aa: CASSYQTGPGETQYF
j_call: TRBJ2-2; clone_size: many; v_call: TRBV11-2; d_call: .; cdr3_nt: TGTGCCAGCAGCCTTAAGAGTCTAGTGGCCGGGGAGCTGTTTTTT; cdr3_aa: CASSLKSLVAGELFF
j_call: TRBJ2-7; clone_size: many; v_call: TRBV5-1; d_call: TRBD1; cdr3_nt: TGCGCCAGCAGCGGATCAACCGTCGGGACAGGGTCCCACGAGCAGTACTTC; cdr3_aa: CASSGSTVGTGSHEQYF
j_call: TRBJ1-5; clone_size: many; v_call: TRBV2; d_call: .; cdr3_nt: TGTGCCAGCAGTATAACTCCTCAGGGAAATCAGCCCCAGCATTTT; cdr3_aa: CASSITPQGNQPQHF
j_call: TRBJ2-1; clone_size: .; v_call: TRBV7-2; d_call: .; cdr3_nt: TGTGCCAGCAGCTTCTCCAGAAATTCGGGACTCGGGGGCAATGAGCAGTTCTTC; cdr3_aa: CASSFSRNSGLGGNEQFF
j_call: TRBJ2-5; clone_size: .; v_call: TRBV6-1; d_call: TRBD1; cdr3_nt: TGTGCCAGCAGTCGACAGGGGTGGACCCAGTACTTC; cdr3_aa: CASSRQGWTQYF
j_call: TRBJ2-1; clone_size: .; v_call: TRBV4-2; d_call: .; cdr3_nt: TGTGCCAGCAGCCAAGGGGGGACAAATGAGCAGTTCTTC; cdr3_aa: CASSQGGTNEQFF
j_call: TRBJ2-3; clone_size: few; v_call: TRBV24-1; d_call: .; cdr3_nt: TGTGCCACCAGTGATATCACCAGGTGGGATACGCAGTATTTT; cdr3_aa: CATSDITRWDTQYF
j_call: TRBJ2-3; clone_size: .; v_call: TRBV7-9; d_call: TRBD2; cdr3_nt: TGTGCCAGCAGCTTAGGGCTAGCGGGAATAACGCAGTATTTT; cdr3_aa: CASSLGLAGITQYF
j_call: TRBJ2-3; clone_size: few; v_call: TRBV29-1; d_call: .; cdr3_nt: TGCAGCGTTGAAGATCATCCCAGGATCACAGATACGCAGTATTTT; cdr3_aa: CSVEDHPRITDTQYF
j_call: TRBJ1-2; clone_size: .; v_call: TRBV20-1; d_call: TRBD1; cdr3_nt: TGCAGTGCTACAGGGGGCCGGATGGATGGCTACACCTTC; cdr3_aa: CSATGGRMDGYTF
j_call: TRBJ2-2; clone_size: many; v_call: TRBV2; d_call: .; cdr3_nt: TGTGCCAGCAGTGAAGCGCGCGATAGTCTAGCGCACACCGGGGAGCTGTTTTTT; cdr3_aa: CASSEARDSLAHTGELFF
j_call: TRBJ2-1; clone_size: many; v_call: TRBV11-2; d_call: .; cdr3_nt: TGTGCCAGCAGCTTAGTCCAGGGGTCTACAACCTCCTACAATGAGCAGTTCTTC; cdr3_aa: CASSLVQGSTTSYNEQFF
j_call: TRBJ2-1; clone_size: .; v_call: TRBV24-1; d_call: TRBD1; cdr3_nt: TGTGCCGTAGGGGGACAGAGTGCCTACAATGAGCAGTTCTTC; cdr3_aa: CAVGGQSAYNEQFF
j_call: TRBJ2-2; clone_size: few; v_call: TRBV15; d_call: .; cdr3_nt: TGTGCCACCAGCCGGGGATTGGCCGGGGAGCTGTTTTTT; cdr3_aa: CATSRGLAGELFF
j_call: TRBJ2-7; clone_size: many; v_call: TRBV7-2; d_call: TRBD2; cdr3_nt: TGTGCCAGCAGCTCAACCGGGAGGTACGAGCAGTACTTC; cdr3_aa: CASSSTGRYEQYF
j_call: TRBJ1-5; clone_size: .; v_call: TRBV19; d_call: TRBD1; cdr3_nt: TGTGCCAGTAGTCCGGGACAGCTAAAGGATCAGCCCCAGCATTTT; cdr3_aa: CASSPGQLKDQPQHF
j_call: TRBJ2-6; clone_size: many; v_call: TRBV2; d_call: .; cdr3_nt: TGTGCCGTTCGGGGAACCTACTCTGGGGCCAACGTCCTGACTTTC; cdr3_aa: CAVRGTYSGANVLTF
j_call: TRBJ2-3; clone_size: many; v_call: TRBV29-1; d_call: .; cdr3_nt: TGCAGCGTTGTGGGGGTCCTAATAGATACGCAGTATTTT; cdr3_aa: CSVVGVLIDTQYF
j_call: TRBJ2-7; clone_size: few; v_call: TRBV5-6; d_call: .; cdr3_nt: TGTGCCAGCAGCTTGAGAACTGGACAGCCCGGCGAGCAGTACTTC; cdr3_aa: CASSLRTGQPGEQYF
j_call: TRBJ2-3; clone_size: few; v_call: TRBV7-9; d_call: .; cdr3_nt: TGTGCCAGCAGCGTCGGGGGAGCCCGAAGCACAGATACGCAGTATTTT; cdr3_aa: CASSVGGARSTDTQYF
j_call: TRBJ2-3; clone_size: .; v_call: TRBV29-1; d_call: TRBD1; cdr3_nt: TGCAGCGTTGTCCCCATTGACAGGGGTTCGTATACGCAGTATTTT; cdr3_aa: CSVVPIDRGSYTQYF
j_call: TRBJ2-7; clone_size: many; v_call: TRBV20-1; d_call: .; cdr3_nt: TGCAGTGTGGCAGAAACCTACGAGCAGTACTTC; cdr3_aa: CSVAETYEQYF